Shown below are 15 T cell receptor beta chains from a single sample sequenced in a study of shared clonotypes between healthy human individuals. The method was immunoSEQ multiplex PCR; TCRdb's version includes in-frame clones alone and lacks a portion of them. The data show hundreds of thousands of clones, with approximately 80% seen just once and 13% held by the top ten. Sequencing used PBMCs. The receptors were sampled from a woman in her thirties or forties in good health. Some clones in this sample may be carry-over from other donors' samples.

This clone was picked up one time. The chain has TRBV19 and TRBJ2-2, with 9 bases lining up with TRBD2. The germline V gene has CDR1 LNHDA and CDR2 SQIVND (reference sequence). The CDR3 covers 15 residues. V shed 5 bases, J shed 5 bases, and the junction held 6 bases outside the gene matches. The CDR3 bases are TGTGCCAGTAGTCCTAGCGGGACAGTTACCGGGGAGCTGTTTTTT. Its protein product is CASSPSGTVTGELFF. The whole variable domain, filled in from reference TRBV19 and TRBJ2-2, reads DGGITQSPKYLFRKEGQNVTLSCEQNLNHDAMYWYRQDPGQGLRLIYYSQIVNDFQKGDIAEGYSVSREKKESFPLTVTSAQKNPTAFYLCASSPSGTVTGELFFGEGSRLTVL.

The V call is TRBV28, the J call TRBJ2-7; D gene ambiguous. This CDR3 is built from 14 residues. Germline values: CDR1 MDHEN, CDR2 SYDVKM. V gave up 2 bases and J gave up 0 bases, with 8 bases separating them. CDR3 loop: CASSLLSSSYEQYF. As DNA, the CDR3 is TGTGCCAGCAGTTTACTAAGCAGCTCCTACGAGCAGTACTTC.

This clone came up a few times. The V and J genes are TRBV7-6 and TRBJ1-1; perhaps TRBD1 as D (5 bases). The CDR3 contains 16 residues. V lost 4 bases to trimming and J lost 2 bases, with 17 bases between them. Looked up from germline, CDR1 is SGHVS and CDR2 is FNYEAQ. This chain's CDR3 is CASSYDSGPTNTEAFF. The CDR3 region has the DNA TGTGCCAGCAGCTATGACTCGGGACCCACTAACACTGAAGCTTTCTTT.

For this clone: A read error may be the cause here, since a much bigger clone is one base away. The same CDR3 also results from other DNA sequences found in this sample. The V call is TRBV7-6, the J call TRBJ1-1; D is undetermined. The CDR3 runs 12 residues. Between the trimmed V and J ends, which lost 1 base and 2 bases, there was a span of 2 bases. In germline, CDR1 is SGHVS, CDR2 FNYEAQ. The CDR3 loop reads CASSLVNTEAFF. DNA of the CDR3: TGTGCCAGCAGCTTAGTCAACACTGAAGCTTTCTTT.

The V call is TRBV11-2, the J call TRBJ2-7; TRBD2 might be the D (5 bases). The CDR3 length is 13 residues. The ends were cut back, 3 bases at V and 2 bases at J, with 8 bases in the middle. Germline CDR1 and CDR2: SGHAT and FQNNGV. CDR3 in amino acids: CASSFGDPYEQYF. As DNA, the CDR3 is TGTGCCAGCAGCTTCGGGGATCCCTACGAGCAGTACTTC.

This clone was detected a few times. V and J are TRBV6-4 and TRBJ1-5; D is ambiguous. The CDR3 contains 13 residues. The V and J ends lost 4 bases and 6 bases respectively, with 10 bases between them. Germline V gives CDR1 MRHNA, CDR2 SNTAGT. The CDR3 spells CASSAEDGQPQHF. The DNA of the CDR3 is TGTGCCAGCAGTGCTGAAGATGGTCAGCCCCAGCATTTT.

On this clone: A much larger clone lies a single base off, so this may be a read error. CDR3 in amino acids: CASSLGTFTSGANVLTF. The CDR3 DNA sequence: TGCGCCAGCAGCTTGGGGACCTTTACGAGCGGGGCCAACGTCCTGACTTTC. This chain joins TRBV5-1 and TRBJ2-6, with D unresolved. CDR3 length equals 17 residues. Germline V lookup: CDR1 SGHRS, CDR2 YFSETQ. V lost 0 bases and J 4 bases, leaving 14 bases between the germline ends.

The V gene is TRBV5-1, the J gene TRBJ2-7; 8 nucleotides line up with TRBD1. Germline values: CDR1 SGHRS, CDR2 YFSETQ. V was clipped by 4 bases and J by 4 bases; unmatched bases: 10. The CDR3 is 15 residues long. The CDR3 sequence is CASSVRTGNGYEQYF. CDR3 bases: TGCGCCAGCAGCGTCAGGACAGGGAATGGATACGAGCAGTACTTC.

In this sample, this clone turned up a few times. The chain has TRBV5-1 and TRBJ2-1; 7 bases agree with TRBD2. The ends lost 6 bases at V and 6 bases at J; junction bases unmatched: 15. The length of the CDR3 is 16 residues. CDR1 is SGHRS, CDR2 YFSETQ, per germline. The CDR3: CASIPLGGGSLNEQFF. CDR3 DNA: TGCGCCAGCATACCCCTCGGGGGAGGGTCTCTCAATGAGCAGTTCTTC.

This clone was counted between two and nine times. This sequence joins TRBV30 and TRBJ1-2; no definite D call. V lost 2 bases, J lost 4 bases, and 2 bases lay in between. The CDR3 has 10 amino acids. CDR1 is GTSNPN and CDR2 is SVGIG in the germline V gene (reference sequence). CDR3 region: CAWSSYGYTF. CDR3 sequence (DNA): TGTGCCTGGAGTTCCTATGGCTACACCTTC.

The chain has TRBV6-6 and TRBJ1-4; perhaps TRBD1 as D (6 bases). The CDR3 is made up of 14 amino acids. With 0 bases removed from V and 6 bases from J, the gap between germline ends came to 8 bases. CDR1 and CDR2 from the germline V gene are MNHNY and SVGAGI (reference sequence). In nucleotides, the CDR3 is TGTGCCAGCAGTTACTCGTGGACAGATGAAAAACTGTTTTTT. Translation gives CASSYSWTDEKLFF.

The chain is built from TRBV5-6 and TRBJ1-2; D not resolved. V shed 0 bases and J shed 4 bases, with 10 bases lying between them. The CDR3 is 14 amino acids. Looked up from germline, CDR1 is SGHDT and CDR2 is YYEEEE. This CDR3 reads CASSLGVKGYGYTF. CDR3 bases: TGTGCCAGCAGCTTGGGAGTGAAGGGCTATGGCTACACCTTC. Using reference TRBV5-6 and TRBJ1-2 for the parts outside the CDR3, the full variable domain is DAGVTQSPTHLIKTRGQQVTLRCSPKSGHDTVSWYQQALGQGPQFIFQYYEEEERQRGNFPDRFSGHQFPNYSSELNVNALLLGDSALYLCASSLGVKGYGYTFGSGTRLTVV.

The J gene is TRBJ1-4, the V gene TRBV28; 8 bases agree with TRBD1. CDR3 size: 13 residues. CDR1 is MDHEN and CDR2 is SYDVKM in the germline V gene. Trimming removed 7 bases from V and 3 bases from J; junction bases left unmatched: 1. CDR3 DNA: TGTGCCAGCAAACAGGGGGCTAATGAAAAACTGTTTTTT. This translates into CASKQGANEKLFF.

The chain couples TRBV21-1 to TRBJ2-7; the table's D call, TRBD2, has no DNA check behind it. TRBV21-1 is deemed a pseudogene. This CDR3 is 16 amino acids long. The CDR3 region has the DNA TGTGCCAGCAGCAAGGAGGTACAGCAAGTCTTCTACGAGCAGTACTTC. Translating gives CASSKEVQQVFYEQYF.

The chain couples TRBV6-1 to TRBJ2-7; 7 bases are a match to TRBD2. CDR3 size: 14 residues. Germline CDR1 reads MNHNS; CDR2 reads SASEGT. The trim removed 8 bases at V and 0 bases at J, leaving 7 bases unmatched. CDR3 region: CASQSREGSYEQYF. CDR3 nucleotide sequence: TGTGCCAGCCAAAGCAGGGAGGGCTCCTACGAGCAGTACTTC.